These 5 T cell receptor beta chains were sequenced from one sample in a study of PD-1 blockade in classical Hodgkin lymphoma. Repertoires were generated with immunoSEQ multiplex PCR, while TCRdb's copy carries only in-frame clones and drops some. Counted here are 25,000 to 30,000 clones, around 79% occurring once; the ten biggest clones make up less than 20%. Regarding time point: cycle 4 day 1 (C4D1), after around six weeks of nivolumab. All trial patients relapsed after autologous stem cell transplantation. The sequenced sample was peripheral blood mononuclear cells (PBMCs), obtained before the fourth cycle of nivolumab. All receptors come from a human donor with classical Hodgkin lymphoma.

The chain couples TRBV5-8 to TRBJ2-5, with 14 bases aligning to TRBD2. Germline V lookup: CDR1 SGHTS, CDR2 YDEGEE. The CDR3 runs to 17 residues. The V gene end was trimmed by 4 bases and the J gene end by 5 bases; junction bases not matched to a gene: 10. The CDR3 DNA follows: TGTGCCAGCAGCCGGGGACTAGCGGGGGCAGGGGAGGAGACCCAGTACTTC. This sequence encodes CASSRGLAGAGEETQYF.

The genes are TRBV5-1 and TRBJ1-3; D gene ambiguous. V was clipped by 2 bases and J by 0 bases, with 6 bases between them. The length of the CDR3 is 14 residues. Germline CDR1 and CDR2: SGHRS and YFSETQ. Here the CDR3 reads CASSLDNSGNTIYF. The CDR3 DNA is TGCGCCAGCAGCTTAGACAACTCTGGAAACACCATATATTTT.

The count of this clone is one. This chain connects TRBV7-2 to TRBJ1-5; D uncertain. Trimming cost V 5 bases and J 2 bases, with 13 bases left between them. Germline V gene sequence: CDR1 SGHTA, CDR2 FQGNSA. The CDR3 contains 15 residues. CDR3 DNA sequence: TGTGCCAGCAGCACGCGGTCCTTTGGCAATCAGCCCCAGCATTTT. Translation: CASSTRSFGNQPQHF.

The V and J genes are TRBV10-3 and TRBJ2-7, with D possibly being TRBD1 (7 bases). Germline V gene lookup returns CDR1 ENHRY and CDR2 SYGVKD. The CDR3 sequence is 13 residues long. The V gene lost 6 bases and the J gene lost 3 bases, with 12 bases spanning the gap. This chain's CDR3 is CAISRGELYEQYF. Written as DNA, the CDR3 is TGTGCCATCAGCAGGGGGGAACTCTACGAGCAGTACTTC.

Only one count was recorded for this clone. The chain couples TRBV18 to TRBJ1-2, with 8 nucleotides matching TRBD1. V shed 2 bases, J shed 6 bases, and the junction held 8 bases outside the gene matches. Per germline, CDR1 KGHSH and CDR2 LQKENI. This CDR3 spans 15 amino acids. CDR3 in amino acids: CASSPGTGRGDGYTF. The CDR3 DNA reads TGTGCCAGCTCACCAGGGACAGGCCGTGGTGATGGCTACACCTTC.